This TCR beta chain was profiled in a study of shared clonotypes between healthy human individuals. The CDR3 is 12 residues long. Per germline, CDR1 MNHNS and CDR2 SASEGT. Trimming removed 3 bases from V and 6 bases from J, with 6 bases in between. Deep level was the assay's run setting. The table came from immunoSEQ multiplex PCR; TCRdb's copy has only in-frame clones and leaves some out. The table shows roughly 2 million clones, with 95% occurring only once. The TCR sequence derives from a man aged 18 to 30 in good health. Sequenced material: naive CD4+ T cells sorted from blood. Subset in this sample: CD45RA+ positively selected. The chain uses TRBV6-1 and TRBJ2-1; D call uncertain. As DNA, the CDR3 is TGTGCCAGCAGTGAGGGGTTCAATGAGCAGTTCTTC. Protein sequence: CASSEGFNEQFF.